The 13 T cell receptor beta chains in this list originate from one sample, sequenced in a study of cytomegalovirus exposure and HLA in healthy donors. PCR involved 60 Vbeta and 13 Jbeta primers. The method was immunoSEQ multiplex PCR; TCRdb's version includes in-frame clones alone and lacks a portion of them. The data show 100,000 to 150,000 clones, 75% to 85% seen once. The sample taken for sequencing was PBMCs. The receptors were sampled from a woman in her thirties or forties in good health and CMV-seronegative.

V gene TRBV27 combines with J gene TRBJ2-7; 8 bases line up with TRBD2. V lost 2 bases and J lost 3; bases outside the gene matches: 0. CDR3 length: 13 amino acids. Per the germline V gene, CDR1 is MNHEY and CDR2 is SMNVEV (reference sequence). This chain's CDR3 is CASSLGTSYEQYF. The CDR3 region has the DNA TGTGCCAGCAGTTTAGGGACTAGCTACGAGCAGTACTTC.

V is TRBV4-1 and J is TRBJ1-1; D is unresolved. V was cut by 1 base and J by 6 bases, with 9 bases left in between. CDR3 length: 13 amino acids. Germline V gene data show CDR1 as MGHRA and CDR2 as YSYEKL. DNA for the CDR3: TGCGCCAGCAGCCAAGTCGAGCGCGCTGAAGCTTTCTTT. Translated, it gives CASSQVERAEAFF.

This rearrangement joins TRBV6-1 to TRBJ1-6, with TRBD1 identical over 8 bases. The trim removed 6 bases at V and 7 bases at J, leaving 5 bases unmatched. This CDR3 is built from 14 residues. Per the germline V gene, CDR1 is MNHNS and CDR2 is SASEGT. CDR3 nucleotides: TGTGCCAGCAGCTCGACAGGGGTCAATTCACCCCTCCACTTT. Its translation is CASSSTGVNSPLHF.

This chain connects TRBV27 to TRBJ2-1; TRBD2 matches 15 bases. The CDR3 consists of 19 residues. J lost 1 base, V lost 4 bases, and 8 bases had no gene match. Germline CDR1 reads MNHEY; CDR2 reads SMNVEV (reference sequence). CDR3 sequence: CASSSGLAGGMGSYNEQFF. In DNA, the CDR3 is TGTGCCAGCAGTTCCGGACTAGCGGGAGGGATGGGGTCCTACAATGAGCAGTTCTTC.

The rearrangement joins TRBV27 to TRBJ2-7, with D possibly TRBD2 on 5 matching bases. CDR1 MNHEY and CDR2 SMNVEV come from the germline V gene (reference sequence). The length of the CDR3 is 14 residues. The V end was cut by 7 bases, the J end by 2 bases, with 15 bases between. CDR3 loop: CASTSGSGAYEQYF. CDR3 in DNA: TGTGCCAGCACCTCCGGTTCCGGGGCCTACGAGCAGTACTTC.

J is TRBJ2-1 and V is TRBV5-1, with TRBD1 identical over 8 bases. Germline-derived CDR1 and CDR2 are SGHRS and YFSETQ. Trimming removed 3 bases from V and 5 bases from J; junction bases left unmatched: 10. The CDR3 has 16 residues. The CDR3 protein is CASSSPERDRNNEQFF. In DNA form, the CDR3 reads TGCGCCAGCAGCTCGCCCGAAAGGGACAGGAACAATGAGCAGTTCTTC.

The chain employs TRBV6-5 and TRBJ2-7; 11 bases are shared with TRBD2. V was pared by 5 bases and J by 3 bases, with 3 bases of the junction left unmatched. Germline assignment: CDR1 MNHEY and CDR2 SVGAGI. This CDR3 region has 14 residues. The CDR3 nucleotides are TGTGCCAGCAGTGTGACTAGCGGGGACTACGAGCAGTACTTC. It translates to CASSVTSGDYEQYF.

This clone appeared a few times. V usage is TRBV19 and J usage is TRBJ2-1, with TRBD2 as a possible D gene (6 bases). The CDR3 runs to 15 residues. CDR1 LNHDA and CDR2 SQIVND come from the germline V gene (reference sequence). V lost 6 bases, J lost 0 bases, and 12 bases lay in between. CDR3 nucleotides: TGTGCCAGTAGGGACGACGGGAGCTCCTACAATGAGCAGTTCTTC. Translating gives CASRDDGSSYNEQFF.

This clone appeared a few times. CDR3 coding DNA: TGTGCCAGCAGCCAACCGGAGTACACTGAAGCTTTCTTT. As protein: CASSQPEYTEAFF. V and J are TRBV4-2 and TRBJ1-1; unclear D gene. The CDR3 is 13 amino acids. CDR1 is LGHNA and CDR2 is YNFKEQ in the germline V gene. Between the trimmed V and J ends, which lost 2 bases and 3 bases, there was a span of 7 bases.

This clone was recorded a few times. The rearrangement links TRBV13 to TRBJ1-1, with D perhaps matching TRBD1 (6 bases). Trimming took 3 bases from V and 1 from J, leaving 15 bases between them. The CDR3 sequence is 16 residues long. Germline values: CDR1 PRHDT, CDR2 FYEKMQ (reference sequence). CDR3 region: CASSFAGQGRNTEAFF. The CDR3 coding sequence is TGTGCCAGCAGCTTCGCGGGCCAGGGGAGGAACACTGAAGCTTTCTTT. The variable domain in full, completed from reference TRBV13 and TRBJ1-1, reads AAGVIQSPRHLIKEKRETATLKCYPIPRHDTVYWYQQGPGQDPQFLISFYEKMQSDKGSIPDRFSAQQFSDYHSELNMSSLELGDSALYFCASSFAGQGRNTEAFFGQGTRLTVV.

The CDR3 DNA reads as TGCAGCGTCCAGGGACAGAGTAATGAAAAACTGTTTTTT. This sequence encodes CSVQGQSNEKLFF. The rearrangement links TRBV29-1 to TRBJ1-4, with TRBD1 matching 7 bases. Germline V gene lookup returns CDR1 SQVTM and CDR2 ANQGSEA. The CDR3 consists of 13 residues. V dropped 6 bases and J dropped 4; count of bases not matched to a gene: 5.

A few counts support this clone. The chain recombines TRBV4-1 with TRBJ1-1; D is perhaps TRBD1 (6 bases). This CDR3 comprises 15 residues. Germline-derived CDR1 and CDR2 are MGHRA and YSYEKL. V dropped 0 bases and J dropped 6 bases, with 14 bases sitting between them. This CDR3 reads CASSQEAGGAAEAFF. CDR3 nucleotides: TGCGCCAGCAGCCAAGAGGCGGGGGGGGCCGCTGAAGCTTTCTTT.

This clone was observed a few times. The J gene is TRBJ1-1, the V gene TRBV20-1; no clear D gene. The CDR3 covers 11 residues. CDR1 DFQATT and CDR2 SNEGSKA come from the germline V gene (reference sequence). V shed 3 bases and J shed 9 bases, with 11 bases lying between them. The CDR3 bases are TGCAGTGCTAGTTTCGGGGAACAAGCTTTCTTT. It translates to CSASFGEQAFF.